The rows below give T cell receptor beta chains drawn from one sample of a study of CD8 T cells in Susac syndrome. One entry per CDR3 protein results from TCRdb running MiXCR on the immunoSEQ multiplex PCR reads. The table includes approximately 300,000 distinct CDR3 sequences, 89% detected once. Sequences were obtained from CD8+ T cells from PBMCs. The source of these receptors is a human donor with multiple sclerosis. The CDR3 runs from the conserved cysteine through the conserved F or W. Fields, in order: V gene, CDR3 protein.

TRBV7-2 CASSLTTGWMDYGYTF
TRBV2 CASSEAGFSGNEQFF
TRBV3-1 CASSQETGGERPDTQYF
TRBV20-1 CSATRDGISGGTEAFF
TRBV24-1 CATSDPTGGAETQYF
TRBV9 CASSVDSGGPYNEQFF
TRBV20-1 CSARDFSINEQFF
TRBV14 CASSQVMGSYNEQFF
TRBV5-1 CASSLDHVANTEAFF
TRBV3-1 CASRRLDTGELFF
TRBV9 CASSMRRLAASSGANVLTF
TRBV30 CAWSQGQGHSPLHF
TRBV12-3/TRBV12-4 CASSFGTSEQYF
TRBV20-1 CSAISYGGDYGYTF
TRBV6-2/TRBV6-3 CASSPLGGTEAFF
TRBV20-1 CSASSGTSGVNEQFF